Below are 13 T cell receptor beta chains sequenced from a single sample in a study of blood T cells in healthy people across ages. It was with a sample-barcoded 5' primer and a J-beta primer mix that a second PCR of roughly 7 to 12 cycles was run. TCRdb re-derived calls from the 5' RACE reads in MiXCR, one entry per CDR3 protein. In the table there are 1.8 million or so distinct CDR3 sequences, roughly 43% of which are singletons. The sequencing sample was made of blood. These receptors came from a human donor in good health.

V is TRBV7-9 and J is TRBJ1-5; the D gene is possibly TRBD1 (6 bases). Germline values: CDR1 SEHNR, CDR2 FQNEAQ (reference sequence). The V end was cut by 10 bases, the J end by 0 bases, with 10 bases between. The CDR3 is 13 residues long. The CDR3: CAITGYSNQPQHF. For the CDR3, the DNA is TGTGCCATCACAGGGTATAGCAATCAGCCCCAGCATTTT.

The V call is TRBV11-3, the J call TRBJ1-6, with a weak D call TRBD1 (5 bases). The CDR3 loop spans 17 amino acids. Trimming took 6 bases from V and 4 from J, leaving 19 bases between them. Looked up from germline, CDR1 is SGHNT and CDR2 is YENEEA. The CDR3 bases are TGTGCCAGCAGAGAGTCGAGGGCAGGGCCGTATAATTCACCCCTCCACTTT. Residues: CASRESRAGPYNSPLHF.

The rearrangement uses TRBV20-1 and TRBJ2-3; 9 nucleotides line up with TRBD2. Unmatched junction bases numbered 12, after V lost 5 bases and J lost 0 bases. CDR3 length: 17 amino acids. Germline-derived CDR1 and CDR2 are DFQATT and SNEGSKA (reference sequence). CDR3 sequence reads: CSAPPSLTSGSTDTQYF. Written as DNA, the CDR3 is TGCAGTGCTCCCCCAAGTTTGACTAGCGGAAGCACAGATACGCAGTATTTT.

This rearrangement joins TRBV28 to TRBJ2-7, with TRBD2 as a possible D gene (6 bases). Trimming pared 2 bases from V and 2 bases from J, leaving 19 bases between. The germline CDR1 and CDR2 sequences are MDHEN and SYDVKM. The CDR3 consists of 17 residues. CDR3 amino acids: CASSLSSVGGIPYEQYF. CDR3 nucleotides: TGTGCCAGCAGTTTAAGTTCGGTCGGGGGAATCCCCTACGAGCAGTACTTC.

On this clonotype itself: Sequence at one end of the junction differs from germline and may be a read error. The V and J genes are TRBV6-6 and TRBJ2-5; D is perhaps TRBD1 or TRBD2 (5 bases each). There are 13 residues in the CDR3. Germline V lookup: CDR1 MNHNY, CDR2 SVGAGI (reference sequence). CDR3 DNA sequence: TGTGCCAGCAGCCGGGACCGGCAAGAGACCCTGTACTTC. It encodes CASSRDRQETLYF.

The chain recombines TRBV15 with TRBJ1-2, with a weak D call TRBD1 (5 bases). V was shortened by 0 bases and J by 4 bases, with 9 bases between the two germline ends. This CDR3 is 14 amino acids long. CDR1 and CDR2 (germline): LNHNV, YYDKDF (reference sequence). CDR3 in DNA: TGTGCCACCAGCAGAGACACGGGGGGCTATGGCTACACCTTC. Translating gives CATSRDTGGYGYTF.

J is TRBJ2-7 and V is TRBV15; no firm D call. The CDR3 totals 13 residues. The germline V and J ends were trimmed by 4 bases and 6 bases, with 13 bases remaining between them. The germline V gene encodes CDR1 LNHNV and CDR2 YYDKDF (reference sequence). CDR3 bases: TGTGCCACCAGCATTGGCAGGAGTAGCGAGCAGTACTTC. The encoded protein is CATSIGRSSEQYF.

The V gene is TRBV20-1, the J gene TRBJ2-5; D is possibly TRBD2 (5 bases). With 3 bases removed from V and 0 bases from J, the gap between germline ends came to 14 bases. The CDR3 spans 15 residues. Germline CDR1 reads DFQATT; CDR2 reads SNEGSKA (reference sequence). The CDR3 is CSARRWGAYQETQYF. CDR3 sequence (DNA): TGCAGTGCTAGGAGGTGGGGAGCGTACCAAGAGACCCAGTACTTC.

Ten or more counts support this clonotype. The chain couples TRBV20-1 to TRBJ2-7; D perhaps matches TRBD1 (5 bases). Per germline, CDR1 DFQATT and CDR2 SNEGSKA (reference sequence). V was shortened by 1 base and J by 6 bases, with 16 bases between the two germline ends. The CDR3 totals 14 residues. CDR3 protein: CSARAAGKSVEQYF. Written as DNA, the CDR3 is TGCAGTGCTAGAGCCGCAGGGAAGTCTGTCGAGCAGTACTTC.

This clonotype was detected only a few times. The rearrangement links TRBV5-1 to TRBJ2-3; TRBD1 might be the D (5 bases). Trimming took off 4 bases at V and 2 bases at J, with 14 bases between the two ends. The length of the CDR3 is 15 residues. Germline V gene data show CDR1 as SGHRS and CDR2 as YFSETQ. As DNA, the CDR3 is TGCGCCAGCAGCCCCGGAAGGGGAATCACAGATACGCAGTATTTT. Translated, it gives CASSPGRGITDTQYF.

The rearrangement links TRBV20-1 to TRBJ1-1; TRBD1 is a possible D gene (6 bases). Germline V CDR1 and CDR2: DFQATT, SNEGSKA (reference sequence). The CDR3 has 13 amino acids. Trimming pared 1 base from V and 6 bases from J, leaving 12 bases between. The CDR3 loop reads CSARVGGGSEAFF. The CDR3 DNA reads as TGCAGTGCTAGAGTGGGAGGGGGTTCTGAAGCTTTCTTT.

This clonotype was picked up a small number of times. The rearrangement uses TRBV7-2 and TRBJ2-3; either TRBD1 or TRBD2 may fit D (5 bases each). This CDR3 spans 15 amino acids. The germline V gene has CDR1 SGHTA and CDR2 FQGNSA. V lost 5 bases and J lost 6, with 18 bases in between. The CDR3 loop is CASSPEGREIDTQYF. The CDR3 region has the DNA TGTGCCAGCAGCCCCGAGGGCAGGGAGATCGATACGCAGTATTTT.

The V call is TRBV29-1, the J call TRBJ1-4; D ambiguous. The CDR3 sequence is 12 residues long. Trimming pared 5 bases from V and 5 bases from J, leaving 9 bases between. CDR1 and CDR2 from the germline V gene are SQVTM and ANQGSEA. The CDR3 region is CSVILSNEKLFF. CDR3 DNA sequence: TGCAGCGTTATACTGTCAAATGAAAAACTGTTTTTT.